This T cell receptor beta chain originates from a study of blood T cell repertoires in COVID-19. Overall study: Nucleic acid was either cDNA or gDNA, and it came from T cells, B-cell-depleted T cells, or PBMCs.

Germline CDR1 is SGHDN and CDR2 is FVKESK. The V gene lost 4 bases and the J gene lost 3 bases, with 10 bases spanning the gap. The CDR3 covers 13 residues. This clone was seen more than once but under ten times. Clinical histories supplied by participants themselves formed the basis of cohort assignment. In the source study's methods: Amplified reference gene primers provided the basis for estimating nucleated cell counts. Repertoires were generated with immunoSEQ multiplex PCR, while TCRdb's copy carries only in-frame clones and drops some. The V and J calls and clone size are taken from that table; D and trimming were inferred from the DNA. The sample has about 140,000 clones; 80% to 85% are singletons.

The genes are TRBV14 and TRBJ2-7; possible D gene TRBD1, 6 bases. Sequenced input: PBMCs or T cells enriched from blood (not recorded which). The source of this sequence is a man between 65 and 85 years old who had been exposed to COVID-19. The DNA for the CDR3 is TGTGCCAGCAGCCCACGGACAGTCTACGAGCAGTACTTC. As protein: CASSPRTVYEQYF.